This T cell receptor (beta chain) was sequenced during a study of metastatic and nonmetastatic thyroid tumors. Study-wide context: Repertoires from blood and tumor or nodule tissue of malignant and benign thyroid patients were compared. Overall study findings and caveats: For both blood and tumor, malignant thyroid tumors reportedly showed significantly higher TCR beta diversity than benign nodules did.

As to this clone: Its specificity is unknown.

The CDR3 covers 16 residues. Trimming cost V 4 bases and J 0 bases, with 12 bases left between them. CDR1 MNHNS and CDR2 SASEGT come from the germline V gene. As processed by the authors: Construction of a distant-metastasis classifier for papillary thyroid cancer relied on CDR3 differences across clinicopathological groups. TCRdb called clones again from the PCR reads with MiXCR. Here the V and J calls rest on TCRdb's processing, not on the authors' analysis. Of some 20,000 clones in the sample, about a quarter are singletons; the top ten hold 6.4%. Among the patients, none had received any treatment before thyroid surgery.

The sample consisted of tumor tissue. The sequence derives from a female donor with papillary thyroid cancer or a benign thyroid nodule (not recorded which). Some clones in this sample may be carry-over from other donors' samples. The gene calls are TRBV6-1 and TRBJ2-2; TRBD1 or TRBD2 may be the D gene (5 bases each). CDR3 region: CASSGPGRANTGELFF. The CDR3, as DNA: TGTGCCAGCAGTGGGCCGGGACGCGCGAACACCGGGGAGCTGTTTTTT.